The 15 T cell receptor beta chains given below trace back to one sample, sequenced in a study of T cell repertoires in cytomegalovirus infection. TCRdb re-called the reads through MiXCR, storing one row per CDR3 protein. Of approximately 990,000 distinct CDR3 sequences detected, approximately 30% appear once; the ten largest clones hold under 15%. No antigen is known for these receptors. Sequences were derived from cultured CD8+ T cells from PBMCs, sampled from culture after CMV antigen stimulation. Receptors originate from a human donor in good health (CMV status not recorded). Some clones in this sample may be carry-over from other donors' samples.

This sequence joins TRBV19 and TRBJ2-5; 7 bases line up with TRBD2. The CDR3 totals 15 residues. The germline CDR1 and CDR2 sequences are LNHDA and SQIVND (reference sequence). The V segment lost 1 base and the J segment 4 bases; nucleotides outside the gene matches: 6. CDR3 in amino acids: CASSIVPGGPETQYF. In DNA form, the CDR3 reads TGTGCCAGTAGTATAGTCCCGGGGGGACCAGAGACCCAGTACTTC.

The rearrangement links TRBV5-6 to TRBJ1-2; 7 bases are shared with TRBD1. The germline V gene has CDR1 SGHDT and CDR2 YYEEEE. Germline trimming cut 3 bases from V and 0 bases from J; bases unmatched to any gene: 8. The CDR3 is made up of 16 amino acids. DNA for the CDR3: TGTGCCAGCAGCTCCGACAGGGAAGTAACTAACTATGGCTACACCTTC. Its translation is CASSSDREVTNYGYTF.

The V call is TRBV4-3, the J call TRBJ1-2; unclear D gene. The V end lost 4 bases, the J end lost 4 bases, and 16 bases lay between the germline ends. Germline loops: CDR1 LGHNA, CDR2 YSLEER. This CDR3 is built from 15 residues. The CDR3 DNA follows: TGCGCCAGCAGCCGCAACCAGGCGGCCCTCTATGGCTACACCTTC. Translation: CASSRNQAALYGYTF.

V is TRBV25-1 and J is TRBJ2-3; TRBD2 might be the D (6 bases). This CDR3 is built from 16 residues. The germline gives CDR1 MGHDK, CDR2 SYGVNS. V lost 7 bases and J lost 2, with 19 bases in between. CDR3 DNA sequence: TGTGCCAGCACCCCGGTTGGCGGGGCGGTCACAGATACGCAGTATTTT. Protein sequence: CASTPVGGAVTDTQYF. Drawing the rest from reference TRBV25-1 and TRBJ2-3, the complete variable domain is EADIYQTPRYLVIGTGKKITLECSQTMGHDKMYWYQQDPGMELHLIHYSYGVNSTEKGDLSSESTVSRIRTEHFPLTLESARPSHTSQYLCASTPVGGAVTDTQYFGPGTRLTVL.

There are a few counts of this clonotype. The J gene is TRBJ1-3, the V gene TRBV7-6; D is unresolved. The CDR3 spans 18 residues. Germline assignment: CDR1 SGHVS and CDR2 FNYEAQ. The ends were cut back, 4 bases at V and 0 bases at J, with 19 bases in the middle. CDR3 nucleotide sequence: TGTGCCAGCAGCTCTGAAGGACGATTCCTTCACTCTGGAAACACCATATATTTT. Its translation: CASSSEGRFLHSGNTIYF.

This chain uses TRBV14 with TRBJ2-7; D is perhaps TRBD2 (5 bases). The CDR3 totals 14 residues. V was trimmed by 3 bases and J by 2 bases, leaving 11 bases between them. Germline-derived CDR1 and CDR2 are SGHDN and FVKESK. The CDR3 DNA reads TGTGCCAGCAGCCAGACCCTGGGAGCCTACGAGCAGTACTTC. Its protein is CASSQTLGAYEQYF.

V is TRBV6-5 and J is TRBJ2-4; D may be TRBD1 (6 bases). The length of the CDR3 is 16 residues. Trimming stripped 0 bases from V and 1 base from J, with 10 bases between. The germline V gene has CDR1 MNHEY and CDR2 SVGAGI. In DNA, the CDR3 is TGTGCCAGCAGTTACTCTTGGACAGACGCCAAAAACATTCAGTACTTC. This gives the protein CASSYSWTDAKNIQYF.

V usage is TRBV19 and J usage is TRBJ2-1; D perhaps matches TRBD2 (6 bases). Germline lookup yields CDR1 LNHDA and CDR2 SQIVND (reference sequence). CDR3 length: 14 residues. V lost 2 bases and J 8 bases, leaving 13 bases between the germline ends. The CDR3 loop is CASSIRRRGDEQFF. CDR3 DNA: TGTGCCAGTAGTATAAGGAGGCGGGGCGATGAGCAGTTCTTC.

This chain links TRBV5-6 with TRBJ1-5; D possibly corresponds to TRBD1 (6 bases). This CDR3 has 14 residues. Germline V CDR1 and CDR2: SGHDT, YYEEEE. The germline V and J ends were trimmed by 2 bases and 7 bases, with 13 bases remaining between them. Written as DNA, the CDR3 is TGTGCCAGCAGCTTTATGGGGGCAGGGCAGCCCCAGCATTTT. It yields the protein CASSFMGAGQPQHF.

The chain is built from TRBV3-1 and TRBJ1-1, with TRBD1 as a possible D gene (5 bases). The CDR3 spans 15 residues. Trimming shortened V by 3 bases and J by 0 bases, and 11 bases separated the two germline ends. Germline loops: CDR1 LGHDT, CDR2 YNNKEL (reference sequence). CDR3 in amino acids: CASSHFRQLNTEAFF. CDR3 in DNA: TGTGCCAGCAGCCACTTCCGACAGTTGAACACTGAAGCTTTCTTT. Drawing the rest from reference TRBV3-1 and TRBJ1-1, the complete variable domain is DTAVSQTPKYLVTQMGNDKSIKCEQNLGHDTMYWYKQDSKKFLKIMFSYNNKELIINETVPNRFSPKSPDKAHLNLHINSLELGDSAVYFCASSHFRQLNTEAFFGQGTRLTVV.

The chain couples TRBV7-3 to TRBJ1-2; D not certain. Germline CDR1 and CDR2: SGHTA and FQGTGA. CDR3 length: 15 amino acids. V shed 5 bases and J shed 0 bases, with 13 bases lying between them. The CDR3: CASSHRDGSNYGYTF. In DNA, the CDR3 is TGTGCCAGCAGCCACCGCGACGGCTCTAACTATGGCTACACCTTC.

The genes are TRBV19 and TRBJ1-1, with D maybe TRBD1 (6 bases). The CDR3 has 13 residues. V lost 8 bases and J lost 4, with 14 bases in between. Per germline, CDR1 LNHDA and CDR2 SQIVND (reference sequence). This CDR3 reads CASAQGTVTEAFF. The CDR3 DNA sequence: TGTGCCAGTGCTCAGGGGACGGTCACTGAAGCTTTCTTT.

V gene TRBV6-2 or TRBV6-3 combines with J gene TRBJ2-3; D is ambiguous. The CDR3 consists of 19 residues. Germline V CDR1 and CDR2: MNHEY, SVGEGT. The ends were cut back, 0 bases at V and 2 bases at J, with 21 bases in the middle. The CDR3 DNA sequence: TGTGCCAGCAGTTACTCCTGGGCTCTCCCTAGTGTGGACACAGATACGCAGTATTTT. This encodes CASSYSWALPSVDTDTQYF.

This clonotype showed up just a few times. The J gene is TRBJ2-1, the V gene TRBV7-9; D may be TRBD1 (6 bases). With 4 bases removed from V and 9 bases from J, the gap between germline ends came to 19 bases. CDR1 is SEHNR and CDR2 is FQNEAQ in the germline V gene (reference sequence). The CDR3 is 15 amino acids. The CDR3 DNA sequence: TGTGCCAGCAGCTCTAGACAGGTGGGATATGGTGAGCAGTTCTTC. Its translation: CASSSRQVGYGEQFF. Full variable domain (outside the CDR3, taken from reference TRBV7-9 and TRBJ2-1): DTGVSQNPRHKITKRGQNVTFRCDPISEHNRLYWYRQTLGQGPEFLTYFQNEAQLEKSRLLSDRFSAERPKGSFSTLEIQRTEQGDSAMYLCASSSRQVGYGEQFFGPGTRLTVL.

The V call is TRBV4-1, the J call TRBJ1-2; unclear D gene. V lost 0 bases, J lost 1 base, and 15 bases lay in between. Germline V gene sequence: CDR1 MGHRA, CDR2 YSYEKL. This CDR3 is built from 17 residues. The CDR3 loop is CASSQDRGGSINYGYTF. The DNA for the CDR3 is TGCGCCAGCAGCCAAGATCGCGGTGGGTCGATTAACTATGGCTACACCTTC.